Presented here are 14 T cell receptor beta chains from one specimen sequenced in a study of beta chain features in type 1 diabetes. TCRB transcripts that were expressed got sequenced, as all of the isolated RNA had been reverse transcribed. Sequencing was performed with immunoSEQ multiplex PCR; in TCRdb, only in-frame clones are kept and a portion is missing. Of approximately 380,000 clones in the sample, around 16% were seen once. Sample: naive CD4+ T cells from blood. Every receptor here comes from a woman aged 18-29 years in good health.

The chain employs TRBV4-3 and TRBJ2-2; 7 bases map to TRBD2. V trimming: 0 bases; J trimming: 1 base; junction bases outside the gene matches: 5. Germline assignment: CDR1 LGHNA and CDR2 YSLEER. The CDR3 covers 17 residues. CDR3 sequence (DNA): TGCGCCAGCAGCCAAGACCTTGGCGGGGGGAACACCGGGGAGCTGTTTTTT. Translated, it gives CASSQDLGGGNTGELFF.

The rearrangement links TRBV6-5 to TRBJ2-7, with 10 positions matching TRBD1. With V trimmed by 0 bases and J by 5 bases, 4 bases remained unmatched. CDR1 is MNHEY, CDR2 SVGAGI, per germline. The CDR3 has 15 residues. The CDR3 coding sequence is TGTGCCAGCAGTTACTCGGGGACAGGGGACCACGAGCAGTACTTC. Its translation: CASSYSGTGDHEQYF.

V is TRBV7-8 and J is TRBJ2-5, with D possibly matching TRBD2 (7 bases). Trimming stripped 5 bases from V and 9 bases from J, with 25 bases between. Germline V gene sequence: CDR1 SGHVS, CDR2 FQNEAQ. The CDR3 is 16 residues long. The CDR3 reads CASSLGGTSAQGSQYF. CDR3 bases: TGTGCCAGCAGCCTAGGGGGTACTAGCGCTCAGGGGTCCCAGTACTTC.

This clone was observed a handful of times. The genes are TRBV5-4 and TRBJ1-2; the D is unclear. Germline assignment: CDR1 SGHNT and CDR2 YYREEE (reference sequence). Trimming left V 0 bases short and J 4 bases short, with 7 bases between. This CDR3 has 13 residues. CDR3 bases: TGTGCCAGCAGCTTGGTTGAGGGCTATGGCTACACCTTC. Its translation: CASSLVEGYGYTF. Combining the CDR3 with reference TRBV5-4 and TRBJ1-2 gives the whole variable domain ETGVTQSPTHLIKTRGQQVTLRCSSQSGHNTVSWYQQALGQGPQFIFQYYREEENGRGNFPPRFSGLQFPNYSSELNVNALELDDSALYLCASSLVEGYGYTFGSGTRLTVV.

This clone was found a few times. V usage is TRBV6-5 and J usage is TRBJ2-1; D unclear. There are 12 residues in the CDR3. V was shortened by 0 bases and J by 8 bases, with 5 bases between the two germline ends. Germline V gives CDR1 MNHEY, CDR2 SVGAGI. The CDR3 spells CASSYSRDEQFF. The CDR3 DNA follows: TGTGCCAGCAGTTACTCTAGAGATGAGCAGTTCTTC.

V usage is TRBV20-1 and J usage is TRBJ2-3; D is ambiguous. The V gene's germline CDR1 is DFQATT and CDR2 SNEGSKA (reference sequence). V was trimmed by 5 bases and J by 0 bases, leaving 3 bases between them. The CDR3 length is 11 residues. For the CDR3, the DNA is TGCAGTGCTCCAAGCACAGATACGCAGTATTTT. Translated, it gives CSAPSTDTQYF.

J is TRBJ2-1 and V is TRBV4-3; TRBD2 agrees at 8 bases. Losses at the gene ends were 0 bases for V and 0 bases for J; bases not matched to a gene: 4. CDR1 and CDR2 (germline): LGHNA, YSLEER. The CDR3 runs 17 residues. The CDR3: CASSQETSGPSYNEQFF. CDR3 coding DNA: TGCGCCAGCAGCCAAGAAACTAGCGGTCCCTCCTACAATGAGCAGTTCTTC.

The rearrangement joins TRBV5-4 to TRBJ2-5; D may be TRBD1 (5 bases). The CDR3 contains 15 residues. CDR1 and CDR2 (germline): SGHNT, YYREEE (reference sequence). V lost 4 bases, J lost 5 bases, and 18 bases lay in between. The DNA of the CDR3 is TGTGCCAGCAGCCAGACGCGCCAGGGCGCGGAGACCCAGTACTTC. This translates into CASSQTRQGAETQYF. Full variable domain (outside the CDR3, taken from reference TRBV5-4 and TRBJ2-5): ETGVTQSPTHLIKTRGQQVTLRCSSQSGHNTVSWYQQALGQGPQFIFQYYREEENGRGNFPPRFSGLQFPNYSSELNVNALELDDSALYLCASSQTRQGAETQYFGPGTRLLVL.

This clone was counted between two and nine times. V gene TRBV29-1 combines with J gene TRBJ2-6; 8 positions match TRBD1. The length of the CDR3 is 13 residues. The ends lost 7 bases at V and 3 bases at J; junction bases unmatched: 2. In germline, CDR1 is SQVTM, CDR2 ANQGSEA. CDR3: CSGQGSGANVLTF. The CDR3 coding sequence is TGCAGCGGACAGGGGAGTGGGGCCAACGTCCTGACTTTC.

The CDR3 region has the DNA TGCAGCTCTGGGGGGACTCACCACTACAATGAGCAGTTCTTC. Amino acid sequence: CSSGGTHHYNEQFF. This rearrangement joins TRBV29-1 to TRBJ2-1; D is possibly TRBD2 (6 bases). V was pared by 8 bases and J by 3 bases, with 17 bases between. The CDR3 sequence is 14 residues long. The V gene's germline CDR1 is SQVTM and CDR2 ANQGSEA.

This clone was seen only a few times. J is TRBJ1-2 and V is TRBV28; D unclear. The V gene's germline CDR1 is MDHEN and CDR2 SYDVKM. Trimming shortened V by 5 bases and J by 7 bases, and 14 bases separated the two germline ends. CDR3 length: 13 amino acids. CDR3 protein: CASSPSGYGGYTF. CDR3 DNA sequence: TGTGCCAGCAGTCCCTCGGGGTATGGTGGCTACACCTTC.

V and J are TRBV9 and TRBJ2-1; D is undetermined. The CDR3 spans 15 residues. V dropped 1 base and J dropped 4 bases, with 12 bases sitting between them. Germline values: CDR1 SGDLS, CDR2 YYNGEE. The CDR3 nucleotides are TGTGCCAGCAGCGTAAGGCAGGCTTCGTACAATGAGCAGTTCTTC. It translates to CASSVRQASYNEQFF.

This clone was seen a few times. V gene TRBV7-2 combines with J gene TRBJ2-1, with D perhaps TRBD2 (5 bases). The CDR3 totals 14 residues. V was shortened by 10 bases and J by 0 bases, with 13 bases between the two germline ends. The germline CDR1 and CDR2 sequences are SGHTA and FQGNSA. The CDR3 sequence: CATKTGYSYNEQFF. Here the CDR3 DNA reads TGTGCCACCAAGACGGGATACTCCTACAATGAGCAGTTCTTC.

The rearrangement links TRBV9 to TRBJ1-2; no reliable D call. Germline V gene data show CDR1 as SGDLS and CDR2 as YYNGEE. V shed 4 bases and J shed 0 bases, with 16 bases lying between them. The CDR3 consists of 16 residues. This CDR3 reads CASSPRGVSANYGYTF. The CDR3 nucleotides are TGTGCCAGCAGCCCCCGAGGCGTATCCGCTAACTATGGCTACACCTTC.